The clone carrying this T cell receptor beta chain was seen just once. CDR1 and CDR2 from the germline V gene are LNHDA and SQIVND (reference sequence). The length of the CDR3 is 15 residues. Trimming cost V 5 bases and J 5 bases; bases outside gene matches: 7. The sample is drawn from a study of blood T cell repertoires in COVID-19. TCRdb's copy holds only in-frame clones and misses some; the assay was immunoSEQ multiplex PCR. The sample includes fewer than 75,000 clones, approximately 92% of them seen just once. The rearrangement uses TRBV19 and TRBJ2-1; 9 bases are shared with TRBD2. This TCR derives from a man aged 45-65 years with active COVID-19. Sequencing was done on a sample of peripheral blood. The CDR3 DNA reads TGTGCCAGTAGTCCCATGGGACTAGCCAACAATGAGCAGTTCTTC. Translation: CASSPMGLANNEQFF.